This T cell receptor (beta chain) was profiled in a study of T cells after yellow fever vaccination. UMIs were added to TCR cDNA along with a universal primer site when it was made by 5'RACE template switching. TCRdb reprocessed the 5' RACE reads with MiXCR, giving one entry per CDR3 protein. The data show about 250,000 distinct CDR3 sequences, roughly 4% seen once. This clonotype was picked up many times. No antigen is known for it. Notes on the study in general: Most clones from primary vaccination resurfaced after the booster (roughly 96% CD4, more than 75% CD8). Abundant clonotypes (contaminants from the bulk population) could be present in FACS-sorted repertoires.

V lost 6 bases and J 0 bases, leaving 12 bases between the germline ends. The CDR3 runs 14 residues. The sequencing used PBMCs, collected 15 days after the yellow fever booster vaccination. The chain combines TRBV12-3 or TRBV12-4 with TRBJ2-7; tentatively, D is TRBD2 (5 bases). This TCR was recovered from a young man who received the YFV17D yellow fever vaccine. The CDR3 reads CASSPRLNSYEQYF. The CDR3 nucleotides are TGTGCCAGCAGCCCCCGACTAAACTCCTACGAGCAGTACTTC.